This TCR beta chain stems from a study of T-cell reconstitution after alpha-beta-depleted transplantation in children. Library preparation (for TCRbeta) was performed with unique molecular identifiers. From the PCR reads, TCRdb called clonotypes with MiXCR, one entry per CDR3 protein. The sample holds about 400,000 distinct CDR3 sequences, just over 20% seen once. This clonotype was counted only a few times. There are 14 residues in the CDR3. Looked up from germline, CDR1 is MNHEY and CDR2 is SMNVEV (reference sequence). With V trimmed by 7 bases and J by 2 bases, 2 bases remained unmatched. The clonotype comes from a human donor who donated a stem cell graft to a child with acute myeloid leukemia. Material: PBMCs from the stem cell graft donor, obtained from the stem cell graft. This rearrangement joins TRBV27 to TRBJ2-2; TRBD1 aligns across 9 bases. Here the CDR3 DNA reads TGTGCCAGCACGACAGGGGGAAACACCGGGGAGCTGTTTTTT. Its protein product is CASTTGGNTGELFF.